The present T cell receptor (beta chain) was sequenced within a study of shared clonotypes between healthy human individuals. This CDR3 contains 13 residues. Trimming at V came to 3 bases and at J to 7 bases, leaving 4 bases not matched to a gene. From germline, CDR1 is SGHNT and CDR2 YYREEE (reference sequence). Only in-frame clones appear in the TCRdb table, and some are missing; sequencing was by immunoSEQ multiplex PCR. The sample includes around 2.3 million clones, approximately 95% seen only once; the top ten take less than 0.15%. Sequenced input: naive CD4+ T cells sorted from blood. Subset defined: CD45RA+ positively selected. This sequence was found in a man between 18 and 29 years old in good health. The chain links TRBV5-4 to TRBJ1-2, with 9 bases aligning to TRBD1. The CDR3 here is CASSWGQGRGYTF. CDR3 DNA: TGTGCCAGCAGCTGGGGACAGGGCCGTGGCTACACCTTC.